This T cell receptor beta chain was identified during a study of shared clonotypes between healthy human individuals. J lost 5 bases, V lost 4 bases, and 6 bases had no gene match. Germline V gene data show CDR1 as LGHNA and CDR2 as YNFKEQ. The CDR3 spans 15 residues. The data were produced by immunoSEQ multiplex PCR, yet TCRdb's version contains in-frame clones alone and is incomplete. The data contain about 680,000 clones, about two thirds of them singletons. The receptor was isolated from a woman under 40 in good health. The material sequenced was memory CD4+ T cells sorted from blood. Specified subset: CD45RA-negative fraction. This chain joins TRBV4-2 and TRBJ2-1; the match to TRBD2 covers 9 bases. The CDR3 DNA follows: TGTGCCAGCAGCCCTGGAGGACTAGCGAACAATGAGCAGTTCTTC. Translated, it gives CASSPGGLANNEQFF.